One sample yielded the 21 T cell receptor beta chains listed below, sequenced in a study of cytomegalovirus exposure and HLA in healthy donors. The PCR was carried out with 60 Vbeta primers and 13 Jbeta primers. TCRdb's copy holds only in-frame clones and misses some; the assay was immunoSEQ multiplex PCR. The table lists about 160,000 clones, 65% to 80% of them singletons, with roughly 2% in the top ten. Input material: PBMCs. The source is a female donor in good health and CMV-seronegative.

The rearrangement uses TRBV4-1 and TRBJ2-7, with 9 bases identical to TRBD2. With 2 bases clipped from V and 4 bases from J, the junction kept 9 bases outside the gene matches. The CDR3 sequence is 16 residues long. The germline V gene encodes CDR1 MGHRA and CDR2 YSYEKL. CDR3 in amino acids: CASSQNPFSGSYEQYF. In DNA, the CDR3 is TGCGCCAGCAGCCAAAACCCCTTTAGCGGGAGTTACGAGCAGTACTTC.

The genes are TRBV23-1 and TRBJ1-5; D gene uncertain. TRBV23-1 qualifies as an ORF whose function is uncertain. The V end was cut by 1 base, the J end by 11 bases, with 12 bases between. The length of the CDR3 is 13 residues. CDR3 sequence: CASSQWYGETQHF. The CDR3 nucleotides read TGCGCCAGCAGTCAATGGTACGGGGAGACCCAGCATTTT.

This chain joins TRBV6-5 and TRBJ2-7; D is possibly TRBD2 (5 bases). Germline values: CDR1 MNHEY, CDR2 SVGAGI. The CDR3 loop spans 14 amino acids. Trimming removed 0 bases at V and 7 bases at J, with 13 bases between. CDR3 sequence: CASSYSRGLGEQYF. The CDR3 DNA is TGTGCCAGCAGTTACTCCCGGGGTCTGGGGGAGCAGTACTTC.

The V call is TRBV7-3, the J call TRBJ2-6, with D unclear. The CDR3 covers 13 residues. Per the germline V gene, CDR1 is SGHTA and CDR2 is FQGTGA. The V end lost 6 bases, the J end lost 1 base, and 4 bases lay between the germline ends. The CDR3 DNA follows: TGTGCCAGCAGGACTTCTGGGGCCAACGTCCTGACTTTC. Encoded protein: CASRTSGANVLTF.

The chain carries TRBV5-4 and TRBJ2-5, with 8 bases identical to TRBD1. Per the germline V gene, CDR1 is SGHNT and CDR2 is YYREEE (reference sequence). This CDR3 has 16 residues. V shed 4 bases, J shed 4 bases, and the junction held 12 bases outside the gene matches. The CDR3 DNA sequence: TGTGCCAGCAGCACGACATCCGGGACAGGAGGAGAGACCCAGTACTTC. Translation: CASSTTSGTGGETQYF.

V usage is TRBV2 and J usage is TRBJ2-3; 8 bases align to TRBD2. This CDR3 contains 16 residues. V gave up 7 bases and J gave up 3 bases; unmatched junction bases: 12. CDR1 and CDR2 (germline): SNHLY, FYNNEI. CDR3 in DNA: TGTGCCAGCACACCCTTGAGGAGCGGGAGTACAGATACGCAGTATTTT. Translating gives CASTPLRSGSTDTQYF.

The rearrangement links TRBV9 to TRBJ2-3; the match to TRBD2 covers 14 bases. Germline V gene data show CDR1 as SGDLS and CDR2 as YYNGEE. The V gene end was trimmed by 1 base and the J gene end by 5 bases; junction bases not matched to a gene: 6. The CDR3 loop spans 17 amino acids. The chain's CDR3 is CASSVRGTSGRGDTQYF. The DNA of the CDR3 is TGTGCCAGCAGCGTAAGGGGGACTAGCGGGAGAGGAGATACGCAGTATTTT.

The chain couples TRBV6-1 to TRBJ1-5; tentative D call: TRBD1 (6 bases). Germline values: CDR1 MNHNS, CDR2 SASEGT. Trimming took off 9 bases at V and 7 bases at J, with 19 bases between the two ends. The CDR3 runs to 14 residues. The CDR3 nucleotides are TGTGCCAGTGTGGGGACAAGATCGGGACAGCCCCAGCATTTT. Translation: CASVGTRSGQPQHF.

This clone came up once. V is TRBV5-6 and J is TRBJ1-5, with D hard to call. CDR3 length equals 13 residues. Germline CDR1 and CDR2: SGHDT and YYEEEE. With 0 bases removed from V and 5 bases from J, the gap between germline ends came to 6 bases. The CDR3 region is CASSLEPDQPQHF. The CDR3 DNA follows: TGTGCCAGCAGCTTGGAGCCCGATCAGCCCCAGCATTTT.

This clone showed up just once. This chain uses TRBV5-1 with TRBJ1-1, with TRBD1 identical over 9 bases. After removal of 4 bases from V and 6 bases from J, the junction contained 10 bases not matched to a gene. CDR3 length equals 15 residues. Germline V gene sequence: CDR1 SGHRS, CDR2 YFSETQ. In nucleotides, the CDR3 is TGCGCCAGCAGCGTACAACCGGGACAGGGCTCTGAAGCTTTCTTT. Protein: CASSVQPGQGSEAFF.

This chain joins TRBV5-4 and TRBJ2-7; 14 bases are a match to TRBD2. V was pared by 4 bases and J by 2 bases, with 11 bases of the junction left unmatched. CDR1 is SGHNT and CDR2 is YYREEE in the germline V gene (reference sequence). The CDR3 totals 18 residues. CDR3 in amino acids: CASSAGGLAGVLAYEQYF. CDR3 nucleotide sequence: TGTGCCAGCAGCGCGGGGGGACTAGCGGGAGTTCTGGCCTACGAGCAGTACTTC.

V and J are TRBV29-1 and TRBJ2-5; 10 nucleotides match TRBD1. Germline V gene data show CDR1 as SQVTM and CDR2 as ANQGSEA. This CDR3 is built from 13 residues. Losses at the gene ends were 4 bases for V and 5 bases for J; bases not matched to a gene: 4. The CDR3 loop is CSVARTGGETQYF. The CDR3 bases are TGCAGCGTTGCACGGACAGGGGGGGAGACCCAGTACTTC.

The chain combines TRBV29-1 with TRBJ1-4; D is unresolved. This CDR3 is 13 amino acids long. Germline values: CDR1 SQVTM, CDR2 ANQGSEA. Between the trimmed V and J ends, which lost 6 bases and 7 bases, there was a span of 15 bases. CDR3 loop: CSVRSTDTEKLFF. Written as DNA, the CDR3 is TGCAGCGTGAGATCTACAGACACTGAAAAACTGTTTTTT.

This chain links TRBV10-3 with TRBJ2-7, with TRBD2 matching 9 bases. V lost 10 bases to trimming and J lost 3 bases; unmatched junction nucleotides: 13. Germline V gene lookup returns CDR1 ENHRY and CDR2 SYGVKD. The CDR3 has 15 amino acids. The CDR3 spells CATTRELAGSYEQYF. The CDR3 DNA is TGTGCCACCACCCGGGAGCTAGCGGGGAGCTACGAGCAGTACTTC.

Here the CDR3 reads CASRSLMNTEAFF. The CDR3 region has the DNA TGCGCCAGCAGGTCGCTAATGAACACTGAAGCTTTCTTT. This chain links TRBV5-1 with TRBJ1-1; D remains ambiguous. Germline assignment: CDR1 SGHRS and CDR2 YFSETQ. The V end was cut by 5 bases, the J end by 0 bases, with 8 bases between. This CDR3 comprises 13 residues.

This clone is a singleton in its sample. The chain employs TRBV11-1 and TRBJ1-1, with 10 nucleotides matching TRBD1. V was pared by 6 bases and J by 8 bases, with 12 bases of the junction left unmatched. Germline loops: CDR1 SGHAT, CDR2 FQDESV (reference sequence). This CDR3 region has 15 residues. The CDR3 reads CASRHQGQGISEAFF. The DNA for the CDR3 is TGTGCCAGCAGACACCAGGGACAGGGGATATCAGAAGCTTTCTTT. Based on the CDR3 plus reference TRBV11-1 and TRBJ1-1, the full variable domain is EAEVAQSPRYKITEKSQAVAFWCDPISGHATLYWYRQILGQGPELLVQFQDESVVDDSQLPKDRFSAERLKGVDSTLKIQPAELGDSAMYLCASRHQGQGISEAFFGQGTRLTVV.

This chain's CDR3 is CATRTSGRRNHCAWGTDTQYF. The CDR3 DNA follows: TGCGCCACCAGGACTAGCGGGAGACGGAATCACTGTGCGTGGGGCACAGATACGCAGTATTTT. The rearrangement uses TRBV10-1 and TRBJ2-3, with TRBD2 matching over 13 bases. The CDR3 covers 21 residues. Germline V gene data show CDR1 as WNHNN and CDR2 as SYGVQD (reference sequence). Losses at the gene ends were 10 bases for V and 1 base for J; bases not matched to a gene: 23.

V gene TRBV7-2 combines with J gene TRBJ2-7; D might be TRBD1 (6 bases). The germline V and J ends were trimmed by 5 bases and 6 bases, with 11 bases remaining between them. Germline values: CDR1 SGHTA, CDR2 FQGNSA. The CDR3 runs 12 residues. Here the CDR3 reads CASSPRRGEQYF. The CDR3 bases are TGTGCCAGCAGCCCACGCAGGGGCGAGCAGTACTTC.

The V gene is TRBV6-5, the J gene TRBJ1-1; TRBD1 matches at 7 bases. CDR1 is MNHEY and CDR2 is SVGAGI in the germline V gene. V was pared by 5 bases and J by 11 bases, with 5 bases of the junction left unmatched. The CDR3 consists of 11 residues. This CDR3 is CASSGTVRAFF. DNA of the CDR3: TGTGCCAGCAGTGGGACAGTTAGGGCTTTCTTT.

The rearrangement uses TRBV9 and TRBJ1-3; D is ambiguous. The CDR3 length is 15 residues. Germline CDR1 SGDLS, CDR2 YYNGEE. V was cut by 0 bases and J by 2 bases, with 9 bases left in between. The CDR3 region is CASSVAGRAGNTIYF. DNA of the CDR3: TGTGCCAGCAGCGTAGCTGGGAGAGCTGGAAACACCATATATTTT.

This clone was detected once. At one end the junction does not follow the germline gene, possibly because of a read error. The J gene is TRBJ2-5, the V gene TRBV5-6; 12 bases map to TRBD2. This CDR3 spans 16 amino acids. CDR1 is SGHDT, CDR2 YYEEEE, per germline. CDR3 sequence (DNA): TGTGCCAGCAGCTTGGGTCTAGCGGGGGGGCAAGAGACCCGGTACTTC. Translating it yields CASSLGLAGGQETRYF.